This T cell receptor (beta chain) was sequenced in a study of shared clonotypes between healthy human individuals. The genomic DNA of each subset was split evenly across several immunoSEQ plates. Libraries were prepared by immunoSEQ multiplex PCR; TCRdb keeps only in-frame clonotypes and omits some of them. The table has 2 million to 3 million clones, more than 85% seen once. Trimming removed 1 base at V and 2 bases at J, with 17 bases between. CDR3 size: 16 residues. Germline CDR1 reads GTSNPN; CDR2 reads SVGIG (reference sequence). The sequence was collected from a man aged 18 to 29 in good health. Some clones in this sample may be carry-over from other donors' samples. Sequenced: naive CD4+ T cells from PBMCs. Subset meaning: CD45RA+ positively selected. The rearrangement joins TRBV30 to TRBJ1-2; the D gene is possibly TRBD1 (6 bases). The CDR3 is CAWSALGGLGNYGYTF. CDR3 coding DNA: TGTGCCTGGAGTGCCTTAGGGGGATTAGGGAACTATGGCTACACCTTC.